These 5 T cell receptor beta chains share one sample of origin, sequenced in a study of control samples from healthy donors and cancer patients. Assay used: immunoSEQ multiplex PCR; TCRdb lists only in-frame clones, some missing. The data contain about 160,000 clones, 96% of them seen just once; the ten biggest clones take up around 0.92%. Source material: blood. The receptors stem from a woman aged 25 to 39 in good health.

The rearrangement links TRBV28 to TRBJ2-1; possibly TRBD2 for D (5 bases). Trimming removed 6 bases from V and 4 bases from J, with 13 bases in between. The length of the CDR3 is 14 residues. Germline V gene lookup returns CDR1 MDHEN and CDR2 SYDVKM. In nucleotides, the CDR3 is TGTGCCAGCAGGAACAGCGGATTGTACAATGAGCAGTTCTTC. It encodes CASRNSGLYNEQFF.

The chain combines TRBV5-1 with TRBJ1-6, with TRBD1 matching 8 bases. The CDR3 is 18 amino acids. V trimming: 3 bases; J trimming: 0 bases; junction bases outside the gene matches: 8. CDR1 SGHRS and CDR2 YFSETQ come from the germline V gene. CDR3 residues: CASSSTGVPSSYNSPLHF. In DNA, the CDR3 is TGCGCCAGCAGCTCGACAGGGGTTCCCAGCTCCTATAATTCACCCCTCCACTTT.

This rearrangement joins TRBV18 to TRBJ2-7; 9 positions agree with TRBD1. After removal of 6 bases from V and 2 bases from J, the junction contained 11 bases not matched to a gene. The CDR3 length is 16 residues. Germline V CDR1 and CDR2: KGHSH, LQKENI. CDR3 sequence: CASSREVGTGTYEQYF. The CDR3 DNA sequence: TGTGCCAGCTCTAGAGAGGTTGGGACAGGGACCTACGAGCAGTACTTC.

The CDR3 reads CAISTGDSADTQYF. In DNA form, the CDR3 reads TGTGCCATCAGCACAGGGGATTCGGCAGATACGCAGTATTTT. The chain couples TRBV10-3 to TRBJ2-3, with 7 bases identical to TRBD1. The V gene end was trimmed by 6 bases and the J gene end by 4 bases; junction bases not matched to a gene: 7. The CDR3 has 14 residues. CDR1 is ENHRY, CDR2 SYGVKD, per germline.

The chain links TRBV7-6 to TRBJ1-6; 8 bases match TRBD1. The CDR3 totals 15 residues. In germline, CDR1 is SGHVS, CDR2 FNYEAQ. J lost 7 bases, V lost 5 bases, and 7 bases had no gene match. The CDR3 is CASSPVDRENSPLHF. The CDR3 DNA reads TGTGCCAGCAGCCCCGTGGACAGGGAGAATTCACCCCTCCACTTT.